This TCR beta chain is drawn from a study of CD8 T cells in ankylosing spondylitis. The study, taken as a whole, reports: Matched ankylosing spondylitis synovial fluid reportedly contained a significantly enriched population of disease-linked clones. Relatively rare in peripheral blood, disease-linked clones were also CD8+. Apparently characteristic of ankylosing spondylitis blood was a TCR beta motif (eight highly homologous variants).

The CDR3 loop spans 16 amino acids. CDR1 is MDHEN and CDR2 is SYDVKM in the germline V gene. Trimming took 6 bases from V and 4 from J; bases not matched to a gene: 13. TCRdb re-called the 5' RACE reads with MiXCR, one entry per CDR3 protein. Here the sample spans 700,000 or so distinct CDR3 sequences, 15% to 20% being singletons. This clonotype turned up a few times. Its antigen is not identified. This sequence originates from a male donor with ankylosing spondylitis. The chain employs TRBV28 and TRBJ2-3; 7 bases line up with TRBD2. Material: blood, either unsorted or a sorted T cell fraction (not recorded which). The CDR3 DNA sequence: TGTGCCAGCAGAGGGCTAGCGGAACCGAGGGCAGATACGCAGTATTTT. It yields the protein CASRGLAEPRADTQYF. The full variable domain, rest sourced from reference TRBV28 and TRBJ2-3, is DVKVTQSSRYLVKRTGEKVFLECVQDMDHENMFWYRQDPGLGLRLIYFSYDVKMKEKGDIPEGYSVSREKKERFSLILESASTNQTSMYLCASRGLAEPRADTQYFGPGTRLTVL.